A selection of T cell receptor beta chains follows, all from one sample in a study of shared clonotypes between healthy human individuals. Produced via immunoSEQ multiplex PCR; TCRdb's table is partial and in-frame only. The sample holds millions of clones; approximately 92% are singletons and the top ten take roughly 0.14%. The source material was naive CD4+ T cells sorted from blood. The receptors were sampled from a young man in good health. The CDR3 runs from the conserved cysteine through the conserved F or W. A D gene is named only where the DNA matches it firmly. Where a row states a size, it is once, few, many or the class of an expanded clone; other rows omit it.

>TRBJ1-2|TRBV7-2|.|.
TGTGCCAGCAGCGAGGGGTACTCCGGCTACACCTTC
CASSEGYSGYTF
>TRBJ1-5|TRBV2|.|.
TGTGCCAGCAGTGAACTTTCGGGAAATCAGCCCCAGCATTTT
CASSELSGNQPQHF
>TRBJ1-3|TRBV30|.|.
TGTGCCTGGAGTGCGGGGGAGGCAAACACCATATATTTT
CAWSAGEANTIYF
>TRBJ2-5|TRBV9|.|TRBD2
TGTGCCAGCAGCGTTACTAGCGGGGGGGAGACCCAGTACTTC
CASSVTSGGETQYF
>TRBJ2-5|TRBV28|.|TRBD1
TGTGCCAGCAGCACACGGGACAGGGGGCCGAAGACCCAGTACTTC
CASSTRDRGPKTQYF
>TRBJ2-5|TRBV28|once|.
TGTGCCAGCAGTTTTAGGCAGCCCCAAGAGACCCAGTACTTC
CASSFRQPQETQYF
>TRBJ1-5|TRBV7-2|.|TRBD1
TGTGCCAGCAGCCCAGGGGGAGTAGGCAATCAGCCCCAGCATTTT
CASSPGGVGNQPQHF
>TRBJ2-3|TRBV30|.|TRBD2
TGTGCCTGGAGTGTTCAGGGACTAGGAATCACAGATACGCAGTATTTT
CAWSVQGLGITDTQYF
>TRBJ1-4|TRBV5-1|.|.
TGCGCCAGCAGCTTCCGGGGAGAAAAACTGTTTTTT
CASSFRGEKLFF
>TRBJ2-3|TRBV11-2|.|TRBD2
TGTGCCAGCAGCTTAGATCGAAGCGGGGGCACAGATACGCAGTATTTT
CASSLDRSGGTDTQYF
>TRBJ1-4|TRBV29-1|few|.
TGCAGCGCCCGGGGTAATGAAAAACTGTTTTTT
CSARGNEKLFF
>TRBJ2-4|TRBV6-1|.|.
TGTGCCAGCAGTAACGACAGGTTGGGGTACGGCATTCAGTACTTC
CASSNDRLGYGIQYF
>TRBJ1-1|TRBV7-2|.|TRBD1
TGTGCCAGCAGCTCCGGGACAGGGTATGCCACTGAAGCTTTCTTT
CASSSGTGYATEAFF
>TRBJ2-3|TRBV28|.|TRBD2
TGTGCCAGCACCCTTCGCGGGGGGACAGATACGCAGTATTTT
CASTLRGGTDTQYF
>TRBJ2-2|TRBV6-1|.|.
TGTGCCAGCAGCGCTTTCGATGAGCTGTTTTTT
CASSAFDELFF
>TRBJ1-1|TRBV5-8|.|.
TGTGCCAGCAGCGGTAGGGGTGAAGCTTTCTTT
CASSGRGEAFF
>TRBJ2-1|TRBV5-4|.|.
TGTGCCAGCAGCTCTATAGGGGTGGATGAGCAGTTCTTC
CASSSIGVDEQFF
>TRBJ1-2|TRBV18|once|.
TGTGCCAGCTCACCTGGGGGCTACTATGGCTACACCTTC
CASSPGGYYGYTF
>TRBJ1-2|TRBV11-2|.|.
TGTGCCAGCAGCTTAGGGGCAGGGTGGTCGGACTATGGCTACACCTTC
CASSLGAGWSDYGYTF
>TRBJ2-5|TRBV6-1|.|TRBD2
TGTGCCAGCAGTGAAGTAGTTAGCGGGGGGGCCAGAGAGACCCAGTACTTC
CASSEVVSGGARETQYF
>TRBJ2-7|TRBV7-9|.|.
TGTGCCAGCAGCTCTCTGGGAGAGCGCCCTCGAGACTCCTACGAGCAGTACTTC
CASSSLGERPRDSYEQYF
>TRBJ2-1|TRBV28|.|.
TGTGCCAGCAGACCCAGGCATGAGCAGTTCTTC
CASRPRHEQFF
>TRBJ2-7|TRBV10-3|.|.
TGTGCCATCATGGGGTCCTACGAGCAGTACTTC
CAIMGSYEQYF
>TRBJ2-4|TRBV30|.|TRBD2
TGTGCCTGGAGTGTAAGACTAGCGAAAAACATTCAGTACTTC
CAWSVRLAKNIQYF
>TRBJ2-7|TRBV28|.|TRBD1
TGTGCCAGCAGTTACTGGACAGGGGACCCGTACTTC
CASSYWTGDPYF
>TRBJ2-1|TRBV7-7|.|TRBD1
TGTGCTAGCAGCCCTGACAGGGGGAACTACAATGAGCAGTTCTTC
CASSPDRGNYNEQFF
>TRBJ2-7|TRBV19|.|TRBD1
TGTGCCAGTAGTCAACAGGGGGCTATCGGCATGGAGCAGTACTTC
CASSQQGAIGMEQYF
>TRBJ2-7|TRBV30|.|.
TGTGCCTGGAGTGTAAACGCCCACGAGCAGTACTTC
CAWSVNAHEQYF
>TRBJ2-7|TRBV30|.|.
TGTGCCTGGAGTTCGACCAAGGGCACCTACGAGCAGTACTTC
CAWSSTKGTYEQYF
>TRBJ2-5|TRBV5-4|once|TRBD2
TGTGCCAGCAGCTTGAATTTGCGGGAGGGCTTCTCGGTGGGGACCCAGTACTTC
CASSLNLREGFSVGTQYF
>TRBJ2-1|TRBV11-2|.|TRBD2
TGTGCCAGCAGCCCCCGACTAGCGGGAGGCAATGAGCAGTTCTTC
CASSPRLAGGNEQFF
>TRBJ1-2|TRBV5-1|.|.
TGCGCCAGCAGCCCCCGGGGGGGGCTGAATATCGACGGCTACACCTTC
CASSPRGGLNIDGYTF
>TRBJ2-5|TRBV7-9|.|.
TGTGCCAGCAGCGTACGGGGGCCTGGGGAGACCCAGTACTTC
CASSVRGPGETQYF
>TRBJ2-3|TRBV5-1|.|.
TGCGCCAGCAGCTCAACAACAGATACGCAGTATTTT
CASSSTTDTQYF
>TRBJ2-2|TRBV7-3|.|.
TGTGCCAGCAGTTACAGGGCCGGGGAGCTGTTTTTT
CASSYRAGELFF
>TRBJ2-3|TRBV6-5|.|.
TGTGCCAGCAGTAGATCATCTAGCACAGATACGCAGTATTTT
CASSRSSSTDTQYF
>TRBJ2-1|TRBV7-9|.|TRBD2
TGTGCCAGCAGCTTAGGGAAAGGGACTAGCGATACCTACAATGAGCAGTTCTTC
CASSLGKGTSDTYNEQFF
>TRBJ2-3|TRBV28|.|.
TGTGCCAGCAGTTCCCCCTGGACGGTGGGGGGCACAGATACGCAGTATTTT
CASSSPWTVGGTDTQYF
>TRBJ2-3|TRBV4-3|once|TRBD2
TGCGCCAGCAGCCAATGGCGGGAGAGCCCAGATACGCAGTATTTT
CASSQWRESPDTQYF
>TRBJ2-7|TRBV4-1|.|.
TGCGCCAGCAGCCAAGATTGGACGGCCTACGAGCAGTACTTC
CASSQDWTAYEQYF
>TRBJ2-7|TRBV28|.|.
TGTGCCAGCAGTCTCCCGCCCCGCGAGCAGTACTTC
CASSLPPREQYF
>TRBJ2-5|TRBV11-2|.|.
TGTGCCAGCTCCCCTGACAGAGCCAGCCAAGAGACCCAGTACTTC
CASSPDRASQETQYF